This record concerns one T cell receptor (beta chain) sequence. Its cognate antigen is unknown. The junction and the germline gene differ at one end; a read error may be behind it. The sample is drawn from a study of T cells in Graves' hyperthyroidism and ophthalmopathy. Points from the study as a whole: Blood also held most thyroid clonotypes expanded beyond 0.001. Ophthalmopathy prediction by the model preceded onset by a median roughly 6 months.

There were TCR beta CDR3 regions amplified from RNA transcripts. HTBI primers drove first-round RT-PCR of the TCR CDR3. TCRdb re-called the multiplex PCR reads with MiXCR, one entry per CDR3 protein. The data show some 800,000 distinct CDR3 sequences, around 39% seen once. This CDR3 contains 15 residues. CDR1 is ENHRY and CDR2 is SYGVKD in the germline V gene. Graves' hyperthyroidism was deemed stable given no ophthalmopathy progression within 18 months. V usage is TRBV10-3 and J usage is TRBJ1-2; D not resolved. Sequenced material: blood. The origin of this receptor is a young man with Graves' hyperthyroidism. The CDR3 reads CASSSTPASNYGYTF. CDR3 nucleotide sequence: TGTGCCAGCAGTTCCACCCCGGCCAGTAACTATGGCTACACCTTC.